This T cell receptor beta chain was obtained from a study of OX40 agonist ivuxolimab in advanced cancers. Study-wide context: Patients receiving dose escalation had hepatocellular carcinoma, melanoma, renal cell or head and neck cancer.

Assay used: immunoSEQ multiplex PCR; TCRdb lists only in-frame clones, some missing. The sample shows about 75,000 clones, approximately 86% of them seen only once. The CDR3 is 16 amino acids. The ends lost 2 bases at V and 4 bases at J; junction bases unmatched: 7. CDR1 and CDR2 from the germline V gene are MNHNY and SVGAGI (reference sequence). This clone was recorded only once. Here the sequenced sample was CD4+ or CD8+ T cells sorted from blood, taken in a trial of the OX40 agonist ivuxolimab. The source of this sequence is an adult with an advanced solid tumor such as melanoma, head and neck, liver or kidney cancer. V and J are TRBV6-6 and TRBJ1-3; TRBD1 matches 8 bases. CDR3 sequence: CASSYGAGGSGNTIYF. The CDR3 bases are TGTGCCAGCAGTTACGGGGCAGGGGGCTCCGGAAACACCATATATTTT.